Shown below are 15 T cell receptor beta chains from a single sample sequenced in a study of read filtering for tumor transcriptome and immune sequencing. From around 440 ng of RNA, a library with molecular barcoded alpha/delta and beta/gamma adaptors was made. TCRdb reprocessed the reads via MiXCR and lists one record per CDR3 protein. Counted here are tens of thousands of distinct CDR3 sequences, roughly 19% occurring once; the ten biggest clones make up about 11%. Material: a population of CD138-negative cells sorted from bone marrow. Receptors originate from a donor aged 40 or over with multiple myeloma.

There are many counts of this clonotype. The V and J genes are TRBV6-6 and TRBJ1-5; tentatively, D is TRBD1 (6 bases). Per the germline V gene, CDR1 is MNHNY and CDR2 is SVGAGI (reference sequence). CDR3 length: 15 residues. The V gene lost 1 base and the J gene lost 5 bases, with 12 bases spanning the gap. CDR3 nucleotide sequence: TGTGCCAGCAGTTACTTGGGGGCGCCATATCAGCCCCAGCATTTT. Amino acids: CASSYLGAPYQPQHF.

This clonotype was observed at least ten times. In DNA, the CDR3 is TGCAGTGCTAGTTCGGCTAGCGGGACTGATGACAATGAGCAGTTCTTC. Its translation: CSASSASGTDDNEQFF. The chain uses TRBV20-1 and TRBJ2-1; 9 nucleotides align to TRBD2. CDR1 and CDR2 from the germline V gene are DFQATT and SNEGSKA (reference sequence). V gave up 3 bases and J gave up 5 bases; unmatched junction bases: 11. CDR3 length: 16 amino acids.

This clonotype was observed many times. The chain joins TRBV20-1 to TRBJ1-1; D remains unclear. The V gene's germline CDR1 is DFQATT and CDR2 SNEGSKA (reference sequence). V was clipped by 3 bases and J by 1 base, with 12 bases between them. This CDR3 has 14 residues. The CDR3 nucleotides are TGCAGTGCTAGTCTCCCGGATTGGAACACTGAAGCTTTCTTT. Amino acid sequence: CSASLPDWNTEAFF.

On this clonotype itself: One base away lies a much larger clone, so this may be a sequencing read error. The chain is built from TRBV29-1 and TRBJ2-5, with D unclear. The CDR3 has 11 amino acids. Looked up from germline, CDR1 is SQVTM and CDR2 is ANQGSEA. CDR3 residues: CSAEEVKFQYF. In DNA form, the CDR3 reads TGCAGCGCTGAAGAAGTGAAGTTTCAGTACTTC. Drawing the rest from reference TRBV29-1 and TRBJ2-5, the complete variable domain is SAVISQKPSRDICQRGTSLTIQCQVDSQVTMMFWYRQQPGQSLTLIATANQGSEATYESGFVIDKFPISRPNLTFSTLTVSNMSPEDSSIYLCSAEEVKFQYFGPGTRLLVL.

This clonotype was counted a few times. V gene TRBV7-8 combines with J gene TRBJ2-1, with TRBD2 identical over 9 bases. Germline V gene sequence: CDR1 SGHVS, CDR2 FQNEAQ. CDR3 length equals 14 residues. With V trimmed by 0 bases and J by 7 bases, 1 base remained unmatched. The CDR3 region is CASSLALAGNEQFF. The CDR3 DNA is TGTGCCAGCAGCTTAGCGCTAGCGGGGAATGAGCAGTTCTTC.

V is TRBV4-2 and J is TRBJ2-2, with D tentatively TRBD2 (6 bases). The germline V gene encodes CDR1 LGHNA and CDR2 YNFKEQ. The CDR3 covers 17 residues. Trimming took off 0 bases at V and 4 bases at J, with 15 bases between the two ends. The CDR3, as DNA: TGTGCCAGCAGCCAAGATCTTAGCGGACGGGGCACCGGGGAGCTGTTTTTT. It encodes CASSQDLSGRGTGELFF.

In this sample, this clonotype turned up many times. This chain connects TRBV27 to TRBJ2-3, with D unresolved. V shed 1 base and J shed 0 bases, with 11 bases lying between them. Germline CDR1 and CDR2: MNHEY and SMNVEV (reference sequence). The length of the CDR3 is 16 residues. CDR3: CASSLYDRFSTDTQYF. In DNA form, the CDR3 reads TGTGCCAGCAGTTTATATGATCGGTTTAGCACAGATACGCAGTATTTT.

Note on this clonotype: A much more abundant neighbour one base away suggests this may be a read error. V gene TRBV5-1 combines with J gene TRBJ1-5, with TRBD1 matching over 7 bases. The CDR3 contains 15 residues. In germline, CDR1 is SGHRS, CDR2 YFSETQ. CDR3 in amino acids: CASSLEGAMGQLQHF. CDR3 DNA: TGCGCCAGCAGCTTGGAGGGGGCGATGGGGCAGCTCCAGCATTTT.

This clonotype has ten or more counts. V gene TRBV28 combines with J gene TRBJ2-3; 10 bases are a match to TRBD2. The CDR3 sequence is 15 residues long. J gave up 1 base and V 4 bases, and 2 bases lay outside the gene matches. Germline V gene data show CDR1 as MDHEN and CDR2 as SYDVKM. The CDR3 is CASSSLAGGTDTQYF. In nucleotides, the CDR3 is TGTGCCAGCAGTTCTCTAGCGGGAGGCACAGATACGCAGTATTTT.

Ten or more counts support this clonotype. The CDR3 coding sequence is TGCGCCAGCAGTTCCCCAGGGAACACTGAAGCTTTCTTT. Translated, it gives CASSSPGNTEAFF. The chain has TRBV5-1 and TRBJ1-1; D unclear. Germline CDR1 and CDR2: SGHRS and YFSETQ. V was cut by 5 bases and J by 1 base, with 9 bases left in between. CDR3 size: 13 residues.

This clonotype was picked up many times. The J gene is TRBJ2-5, the V gene TRBV28; D is undetermined. V was cut by 5 bases and J by 3 bases, with 4 bases left in between. This CDR3 has 11 amino acids. In germline, CDR1 is MDHEN, CDR2 SYDVKM. The CDR3 sequence is CASSLKETQYF. In nucleotides, the CDR3 is TGTGCCAGCAGTCTAAAAGAGACCCAGTACTTC.

There are many counts of this clonotype. This chain links TRBV6-1 with TRBJ2-5, with D perhaps given as TRBD1 or TRBD2 (5 bases each). There are 13 residues in the CDR3. V lost 0 bases and J 5 bases, leaving 7 bases between the germline ends. The germline V gene encodes CDR1 MNHNS and CDR2 SASEGT. The CDR3 loop is CASSEAWGETQYF. CDR3 DNA sequence: TGTGCCAGCAGTGAAGCTTGGGGGGAGACCCAGTACTTC.

The table lists this clonotype with many counts. CDR3: CSALLSRTDTQYF. The CDR3 region has the DNA TGCAGTGCTCTCTTATCCAGGACAGATACGCAGTATTTT. This chain links TRBV20-1 with TRBJ2-3, with D uncertain. The ends were cut back, 5 bases at V and 3 bases at J, with 12 bases in the middle. Germline V lookup: CDR1 DFQATT, CDR2 SNEGSKA (reference sequence). The CDR3 runs to 13 residues.

This clonotype was seen a handful of times. The chain employs TRBV18 and TRBJ1-1, with D possibly TRBD1 on 6 matching bases. Germline V gene sequence: CDR1 KGHSH, CDR2 LQKENI. The CDR3 sequence is 13 residues long. Trimming cost V 6 bases and J 2 bases, with 10 bases left between them. CDR3 DNA: TGTGCCAGCTCGCAACAGGGTAACACTGAAGCTTTCTTT. Protein product: CASSQQGNTEAFF.

The genes are TRBV7-2 and TRBJ2-3; D is possibly TRBD1 (5 bases). The end of the DNA is better explained by TRBJ1-5, so the J call may be wrong. In germline, CDR1 is SGHTA, CDR2 FQGNSA. This CDR3 has 14 residues. For the CDR3, the DNA is TGTGCCAGCAGCTTGGGACTAGCGGCAGATACGCAGCATTTT. Protein product: CASSLGLAADTQHF.